The clone carrying this T cell receptor beta chain has a handful of counts. V was pared by 6 bases and J by 2 bases, with 8 bases between. CDR3 length: 12 amino acids. Per germline, CDR1 MDHEN and CDR2 SYDVKM. The data were taken from a study of blood T cell repertoires in COVID-19. The method was immunoSEQ multiplex PCR; TCRdb's version includes in-frame clones alone and lacks a portion of them. The profile shows under 300,000 clones, about 88% of them singletons. Study members were between about 18 and 90 years old and lived in over 20 US regions. Cohort 3 donors were reported recovered after two negative PCRs, clearance, or symptom resolution.

Sequencing input: PBMCs or T cells enriched from blood (not recorded which). The receptor was derived from a woman between 50 and 59 years old who had recovered from COVID-19. This sequence joins TRBV28 and TRBJ2-7; the D is unclear. The CDR3 nucleotides are TGTGCCAGCAGCCAAAATCCCTACGAGCAGTACTTC. Amino acids: CASSQNPYEQYF.